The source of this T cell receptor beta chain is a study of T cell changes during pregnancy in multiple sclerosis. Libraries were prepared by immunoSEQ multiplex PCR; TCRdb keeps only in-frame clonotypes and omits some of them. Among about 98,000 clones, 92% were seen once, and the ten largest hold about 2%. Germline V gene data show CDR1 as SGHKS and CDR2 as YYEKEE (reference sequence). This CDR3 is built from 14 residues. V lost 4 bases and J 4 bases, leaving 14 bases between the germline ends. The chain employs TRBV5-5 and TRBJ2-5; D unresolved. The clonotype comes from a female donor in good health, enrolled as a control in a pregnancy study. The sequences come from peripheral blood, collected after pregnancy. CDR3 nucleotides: TGTGCCAGCAGCCTTTTACAGTTGCCAGAGACCCAGTACTTC. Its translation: CASSLLQLPETQYF.